One and the same sample provided the 31 T cell receptor beta chains below, sequenced in a study of T cell responses to AZD1222 COVID-19 vaccine. Some clones are missing from TCRdb's copy, which holds only in-frame ones; the method was immunoSEQ multiplex PCR. The table shows roughly 120,000 clones, with roughly 87% occurring only once. Specimen: peripheral blood, collected 28 days after the second AZD1222 dose. These TCRs come from an adult who received the AZD1222 COVID-19 vaccine.

The V call is TRBV5-5, the J call TRBJ2-5, with TRBD1 matching 7 bases. This CDR3 spans 15 amino acids. The ends lost 4 bases at V and 5 bases at J; junction bases unmatched: 11. Germline V CDR1 and CDR2: SGHKS, YYEKEE (reference sequence). This CDR3 reads CASSPRVGGGETQYF. In nucleotides, the CDR3 is TGTGCCAGCAGCCCCCGGGTAGGGGGCGGGGAGACCCAGTACTTC.

In nucleotides, the CDR3 is TGTGCCAGCAGCCACTTCACAGATACGCAGTATTTT. Encoded protein: CASSHFTDTQYF. The V and J genes are TRBV3-1 (or the pseudogene TRBV3-2) and TRBJ2-3; no definite D call. Trimming took off 3 bases at V and 2 bases at J, with 3 bases between the two ends. Germline assignment: CDR1 LGHDT and CDR2 YNNKEL (reference sequence). The CDR3 extends over 12 amino acids.

This sequence joins TRBV9 and TRBJ1-5, with D perhaps matching TRBD1 (5 bases). Germline-derived CDR1 and CDR2 are SGDLS and YYNGEE. This CDR3 region has 13 residues. Trimming stripped 3 bases from V and 9 bases from J, with 13 bases between. Here the CDR3 reads CASSEGVSWPQHF. DNA for the CDR3: TGTGCCAGCAGCGAAGGGGTTTCATGGCCCCAGCATTTT.

The V call is TRBV27, the J call TRBJ1-1; 8 bases are shared with TRBD1. Germline CDR1 reads MNHEY; CDR2 reads SMNVEV (reference sequence). V shed 4 bases and J 5 bases; nucleotides not matched to a gene: 3. This CDR3 is 13 amino acids long. The CDR3 DNA reads TGTGCCAGCAGTTCACAGGGGGTGACTGAAGCTTTCTTT. This encodes CASSSQGVTEAFF.

This chain joins TRBV7-2 and TRBJ1-2, with D perhaps matching TRBD1 (6 bases). In germline, CDR1 is SGHTA, CDR2 FQGNSA. The CDR3 is made up of 13 amino acids. Trimming removed 1 base from V and 8 bases from J, with 11 bases in between. The CDR3 sequence: CASSLDRARGYTF. CDR3 sequence (DNA): TGTGCCAGCAGCTTAGACAGGGCTCGCGGCTACACCTTC.

This chain links TRBV4-2 with TRBJ1-5; D ambiguous. Germline values: CDR1 LGHNA, CDR2 YNFKEQ. The CDR3 loop spans 14 amino acids. Trimming took off 1 base at V and 3 bases at J, with 7 bases between the two ends. CDR3 in amino acids: CASSQGQVNQPQHF. CDR3 nucleotide sequence: TGTGCCAGCAGCCAAGGCCAGGTCAATCAGCCCCAGCATTTT.

This chain links TRBV9 with TRBJ2-2, with D tentatively TRBD1 (5 bases). Trimming removed 0 bases from V and 0 bases from J, with 18 bases in between. Germline CDR1 is SGDLS and CDR2 is YYNGEE. This CDR3 has 19 residues. The CDR3 here is CASSVDGHRATSNTGELFF. The CDR3 DNA reads as TGTGCCAGCAGCGTAGATGGACACCGAGCAACATCGAACACCGGGGAGCTGTTTTTT.

The chain employs TRBV28 and TRBJ1-4, with TRBD1 matching 7 bases. Germline CDR1 and CDR2: MDHEN and SYDVKM. The CDR3 is made up of 17 amino acids. With 3 bases clipped from V and 4 bases from J, the junction kept 11 bases outside the gene matches. In nucleotides, the CDR3 is TGTGCCAGCAGTTTCCCAGGGGGGGGACGGCTTAATGAAAAACTGTTTTTT. Translating gives CASSFPGGGRLNEKLFF.

The chain carries TRBV6-2 or TRBV6-3 and TRBJ1-1; maybe TRBD1 (5 bases). Germline CDR1 reads MNHEY; CDR2 reads SVGEGT. V lost 6 bases, J lost 6 bases, and 17 bases lay in between. The CDR3 contains 14 residues. The CDR3 nucleotides are TGTGCCAGCAGCCCCCGGGGCGGCGGGCCTGAAGCTTTCTTT. Translated, it gives CASSPRGGGPEAFF.

The chain recombines TRBV9 with TRBJ1-2, with 9 bases lining up with TRBD1. CDR1 is SGDLS and CDR2 is YYNGEE in the germline V gene. The CDR3 is 15 residues long. Losses at the gene ends were 0 bases for V and 2 bases for J; bases not matched to a gene: 2. The CDR3 loop is CASSVVGQGNYGYTF. The DNA for the CDR3 is TGTGCCAGCAGCGTAGTGGGACAGGGAAACTATGGCTACACCTTC.

In DNA, the CDR3 is TGTGCCAGCAGCAAATTGACCGGGGAGCTGTTTTTT. As protein: CASSKLTGELFF. This chain links TRBV6-2 or TRBV6-3 with TRBJ2-2; unclear D gene. CDR3 length: 12 amino acids. The V end was cut by 6 bases, the J end by 5 bases, with 7 bases between. CDR1 is MNHEY and CDR2 is SVGEGT in the germline V gene.

This clone is a singleton in its sample. The chain recombines TRBV6-6 with TRBJ2-3; D is undetermined. V lost 8 bases and J 1 base, leaving 4 bases between the germline ends. CDR1 and CDR2 (germline): MNHNY, SVGAGI (reference sequence). This CDR3 contains 11 residues. CDR3 in DNA: TGTGCCAGCTTACGCACAGATACGCAGTATTTT. Translated: CASLRTDTQYF.

The rearrangement uses TRBV20-1 and TRBJ2-7; possibly TRBD1 for D (5 bases). With 5 bases removed from V and 6 bases from J, the gap between germline ends came to 11 bases. Germline loops: CDR1 DFQATT, CDR2 SNEGSKA (reference sequence). This CDR3 has 11 residues. CDR3 in DNA: TGCAGTGCTGGGGCCGGGCGCGAGCAGTACTTC. Residues: CSAGAGREQYF.

V gene TRBV6-5 combines with J gene TRBJ1-5; no clear D gene. The CDR3 sequence is 13 residues long. V shed 0 bases and J shed 5 bases, with 5 bases lying between them. Looked up from germline, CDR1 is MNHEY and CDR2 is SVGAGI. The CDR3 bases are TGTGCCAGCAGTTACTCGCTCGATCAGCCCCAGCATTTT. Translated, it gives CASSYSLDQPQHF.

V and J are TRBV19 and TRBJ1-3; unclear D gene. CDR3 length: 13 amino acids. The germline V gene encodes CDR1 LNHDA and CDR2 SQIVND (reference sequence). V lost 5 bases to trimming and J lost 4 bases, with 9 bases between them. The CDR3 sequence: CASSSSTGNTIYF. The CDR3, as DNA: TGTGCCAGTAGTTCCTCAACGGGAAACACCATATATTTT.

J is TRBJ2-7 and V is TRBV11-2, with 11 bases matching TRBD2. The length of the CDR3 is 17 residues. Per the germline V gene, CDR1 is SGHAT and CDR2 is FQNNGV. Trimming removed 5 bases from V and 7 bases from J; junction bases left unmatched: 16. CDR3 sequence (DNA): TGTGCCAGCAGCCGCCAACGGGGGACTAGCGGACAGTCGGAGCAGTACTTC. Translation: CASSRQRGTSGQSEQYF.

The sample holds a few counts of this clone. V gene TRBV7-2 combines with J gene TRBJ1-5, with D uncertain. Germline V gene sequence: CDR1 SGHTA, CDR2 FQGNSA. Deletions cut 2 bases from V and 7 bases from J, with 15 bases between. There are 15 residues in the CDR3. CDR3 loop: CASSLSGNRGQPQHF. In nucleotides, the CDR3 is TGTGCCAGCAGCTTATCGGGGAATCGAGGACAGCCCCAGCATTTT.

The chain couples TRBV5-6 to TRBJ1-6; D unclear. Germline CDR1 SGHDT, CDR2 YYEEEE. The CDR3 has 15 residues. The V end was cut by 1 base, the J end by 9 bases, with 14 bases between. The CDR3 DNA reads as TGTGCCAGCAGCTTGACAGAAGATTGGTCTTCACCCCTCCACTTT. Protein product: CASSLTEDWSSPLHF. Together with reference TRBV5-6 and TRBJ1-6, the CDR3 gives the full variable domain: DAGVTQSPTHLIKTRGQQVTLRCSPKSGHDTVSWYQQALGQGPQFIFQYYEEEERQRGNFPDRFSGHQFPNYSSELNVNALLLGDSALYLCASSLTEDWSSPLHFGNGTRLTVT.

This clone was seen just once. The V gene is TRBV9, the J gene TRBJ1-3; tentatively, D is TRBD1 (5 bases). The CDR3 runs 14 residues. V shed 0 bases and J shed 8 bases, with 12 bases lying between them. Germline lookup yields CDR1 SGDLS and CDR2 YYNGEE. CDR3 DNA: TGTGCCAGCAGCGTAGTAGGGACGGGGGACACCATATATTTT. Translated, it gives CASSVVGTGDTIYF.

This clone was detected a few times. This rearrangement joins TRBV7-8 to TRBJ1-4; no firm D call. Deletions cut 4 bases from V and 7 bases from J, with 10 bases between. CDR1 and CDR2 (germline): SGHVS, FQNEAQ. The CDR3 spans 13 residues. CDR3 in DNA: TGTGCCAGCAGCTCCAGGTCGGCTGAAAAACTGTTTTTT. Protein: CASSSRSAEKLFF.

J is TRBJ1-1 and V is TRBV19, with D tentatively TRBD1 (5 bases). Germline CDR1 LNHDA, CDR2 SQIVND (reference sequence). V gave up 7 bases and J gave up 10 bases, with 19 bases separating them. CDR3 length: 13 amino acids. CDR3: CASNKGSGGLAFF. The CDR3, as DNA: TGTGCCAGTAACAAAGGAAGTGGGGGACTAGCTTTCTTT. Supplemented by reference TRBV19 and TRBJ1-1, the full variable domain reads DGGITQSPKYLFRKEGQNVTLSCEQNLNHDAMYWYRQDPGQGLRLIYYSQIVNDFQKGDIAEGYSVSREKKESFPLTVTSAQKNPTAFYLCASNKGSGGLAFFGQGTRLTVV.

V is TRBV5-6 and J is TRBJ1-5, with D hard to call. V lost 2 bases, J lost 7 bases, and 13 bases lay in between. The CDR3 loop spans 14 amino acids. CDR1 is SGHDT, CDR2 YYEEEE, per germline. The CDR3 DNA reads TGTGCCAGCAGCTTATCAATGGTAGGACAGCCCCAGCATTTT. Protein product: CASSLSMVGQPQHF. Looking up the rest from reference TRBV5-6 and TRBJ1-5 gives the full variable domain: DAGVTQSPTHLIKTRGQQVTLRCSPKSGHDTVSWYQQALGQGPQFIFQYYEEEERQRGNFPDRFSGHQFPNYSSELNVNALLLGDSALYLCASSLSMVGQPQHFGDGTRLSIL.

The table lists this clone with a few counts. The rearrangement links TRBV18 to TRBJ2-3, with D possibly matching TRBD2 (6 bases). Trimming left V 8 bases short and J 0 bases short, with 24 bases between. This CDR3 has 18 residues. Germline lookup yields CDR1 KGHSH and CDR2 LQKENI. The CDR3 is CASETSSGYHTSTDTQYF. As DNA, the CDR3 is TGTGCCAGCGAAACCTCCAGCGGGTATCACACTAGCACAGATACGCAGTATTTT.

This clone was picked up one time. This rearrangement joins TRBV5-6 to TRBJ2-7; either TRBD1 or TRBD2 may supply D (6 bases each). The germline V and J ends were trimmed by 4 bases and 3 bases, with 17 bases remaining between them. CDR1 is SGHDT, CDR2 YYEEEE, per germline. There are 15 residues in the CDR3. Here the CDR3 DNA reads TGTGCCAGCAGCCCCGTCGGGGGCACGGACTACGAGCAGTACTTC. It translates to CASSPVGGTDYEQYF.

This clone appeared a few times. The V and J genes are TRBV12-3 or TRBV12-4 and TRBJ1-5; D remains unclear. This CDR3 spans 13 amino acids. The V gene lost 0 bases and the J gene lost 7 bases, with 7 bases spanning the gap. In nucleotides, the CDR3 is TGTGCCAGCAGTTTAGCCAGCGGGCAGCCCCAGCATTTT. Protein: CASSLASGQPQHF.

The CDR3 here is CASSFGAGSQPQHF. The CDR3, as DNA: TGTGCCAGCAGCTTCGGGGCTGGCAGCCAGCCCCAGCATTTT. The chain joins TRBV5-6 to TRBJ1-5, with a weak D call TRBD1 (5 bases). The CDR3 spans 14 residues. V lost 2 bases and J lost 7, with 13 bases in between. Germline V CDR1 and CDR2: SGHDT, YYEEEE.

The CDR3 DNA reads as TGTGCCAGCAGTGAAACCGGGTTCAATGGCTACACCTTC. Amino acids: CASSETGFNGYTF. The rearrangement uses TRBV6-1 and TRBJ1-2; D unclear. Germline V lookup: CDR1 MNHNS, CDR2 SASEGT. This CDR3 comprises 13 residues. The V gene lost 2 bases and the J gene lost 6 bases, with 10 bases spanning the gap.

This rearrangement joins TRBV7-6 to TRBJ2-3, with D possibly being TRBD1 (6 bases). Germline loops: CDR1 SGHVS, CDR2 FNYEAQ. The CDR3 covers 14 residues. Trimming shortened V by 5 bases and J by 4 bases, and 13 bases separated the two germline ends. CDR3 region: CASSADRMADTQYF. DNA of the CDR3: TGTGCCAGCAGCGCTGACAGGATGGCAGATACGCAGTATTTT.

This clone was seen once. The V and J genes are TRBV2 and TRBJ2-7; D may be TRBD1 (5 bases). V lost 5 bases to trimming and J lost 0 bases, with 11 bases between them. Germline values: CDR1 SNHLY, CDR2 FYNNEI. The CDR3 runs to 14 residues. CDR3 sequence reads: CASSLGPPSYEQYF. The CDR3 DNA sequence: TGTGCCAGCAGTCTGGGGCCTCCCTCCTACGAGCAGTACTTC.

The chain couples TRBV30 to TRBJ2-7; a weak D match, TRBD1 (7 bases). Trimming left V 6 bases short and J 2 bases short, with 17 bases between. The CDR3 contains 14 residues. Germline V gene sequence: CDR1 GTSNPN, CDR2 SVGIG (reference sequence). CDR3 in amino acids: CACSGDSRAYEQYF. As DNA, the CDR3 is TGTGCCTGCTCGGGGGACAGTAGGGCCTACGAGCAGTACTTC.

The rearrangement links TRBV19 to TRBJ1-5, with no clear D. The length of the CDR3 is 16 residues. The V end lost 1 base, the J end lost 0 bases, and 10 bases lay between the germline ends. From germline, CDR1 is LNHDA and CDR2 SQIVND (reference sequence). The CDR3 DNA reads TGTGCCAGTAGTATAGTCGGCGGGAGTAGCAATCAGCCCCAGCATTTT. Protein: CASSIVGGSSNQPQHF.